The 16 T cell receptor beta chains reported below all come from one sample, sequenced in a study of radiation and T cells in renal cell carcinoma. Time point given: blood 2 weeks post-SBRT. Treatment denoted: 15 Gy SBRT to primary tumor, nephrectomy 4 weeks later. Assay: immunoSEQ multiplex PCR; the TCRdb copy retains only in-frame clones and omits some. Among about 150,000 clones listed, about nine tenths were seen once. The source was blood, collected from a patient whose treatment included radiotherapy and nephrectomy. Receptors were obtained from a woman aged 45-65 years with renal cell carcinoma.

The chain is built from TRBV5-1 and TRBJ1-2; D might be TRBD1 (6 bases). CDR1 SGHRS and CDR2 YFSETQ come from the germline V gene. Trimming pared 4 bases from V and 1 base from J, leaving 14 bases between. The CDR3 has 15 residues. The CDR3 coding sequence is TGCGCCAGCAGCGGGGCGACAGGCGTTAACTATGGCTACACCTTC. This gives the protein CASSGATGVNYGYTF.

The chain employs TRBV5-1 and TRBJ2-7; 10 bases are shared with TRBD1. The CDR3 is 14 residues long. CDR1 and CDR2 (germline): SGHRS, YFSETQ. Germline trimming cut 5 bases from V and 4 bases from J; bases unmatched to any gene: 6. The CDR3 DNA reads as TGCGCCAGCAGGAAAGACAGGGGGCATTACGAGCAGTACTTC. It specifies CASRKDRGHYEQYF. Complete variable domain (other parts from reference TRBV5-1 and TRBJ2-7): KAGVTQTPRYLIKTRGQQVTLSCSPISGHRSVSWYQQTPGQGLQFLFEYFSETQRNKGNFPGRFSGRQFSNSRSEMNVSTLELGDSALYLCASRKDRGHYEQYFGPGTRLTVT.

This chain uses TRBV7-9 with TRBJ1-1; D is undetermined. Germline assignment: CDR1 SEHNR and CDR2 FQNEAQ (reference sequence). The CDR3 is made up of 14 amino acids. V lost 3 bases and J lost 1, with 9 bases in between. For the CDR3, the DNA is TGTGCCAGCAGCTTCGAATCGCCGAACACTGAAGCTTTCTTT. This codes for CASSFESPNTEAFF.

This clone was detected once. The rearrangement joins TRBV6-1 to TRBJ2-7; D is undetermined. CDR3 length: 10 residues. Trimming shortened V by 6 bases and J by 3 bases, and 3 bases separated the two germline ends. The germline gives CDR1 MNHNS, CDR2 SASEGT. CDR3 sequence reads: CASRYYEQYF. The CDR3 DNA follows: TGTGCCAGCAGATACTACGAGCAGTACTTC.

The chain carries TRBV4-3 and TRBJ1-2; D gene unclear. The germline gives CDR1 LGHNA, CDR2 YSLEER. This CDR3 is 15 amino acids long. The ends were cut back, 1 base at V and 2 bases at J, with 11 bases in the middle. For the CDR3, the DNA is TGCGCCAGCAGCCAAGGTTTGGAGTGGAACTATGGCTACACCTTC. Its translation is CASSQGLEWNYGYTF.

Ten or more counts support this clone. CDR3 sequence (DNA): TGTGCCAGCAGCTTAACGGCAGGCAATCAGCCCCAGCATTTT. This translates into CASSLTAGNQPQHF. This chain uses TRBV9 with TRBJ1-5; D uncertain. CDR3 size: 14 residues. Germline V gives CDR1 SGDLS, CDR2 YYNGEE. The V gene lost 4 bases and the J gene lost 2 bases, with 10 bases spanning the gap. The variable domain in full, with the rest retrieved from reference TRBV9 and TRBJ1-5, is DSGVTQTPKHLITATGQRVTLRCSPRSGDLSVYWYQQSLDQGLQFLIQYYNGEERAKGNILERFSAQQFPDLHSELNLSSLELGDSALYFCASSLTAGNQPQHFGDGTRLSIL.

The chain combines TRBV11-2 with TRBJ2-7; 9 positions agree with TRBD1. Unmatched junction bases numbered 2, after V lost 6 bases and J lost 5 bases. This CDR3 is built from 12 residues. Germline assignment: CDR1 SGHAT and CDR2 FQNNGV. In nucleotides, the CDR3 is TGTGCCAGCAGGGACAGGGGACACGAGCAGTACTTC. Translation: CASRDRGHEQYF.

As to this clone: Distinct nucleotide sequences in the sample also encode this CDR3. This rearrangement joins TRBV18 to TRBJ2-6; D not resolved. V was trimmed by 4 bases and J by 4 bases, leaving 11 bases between them. CDR1 is KGHSH and CDR2 is LQKENI in the germline V gene. CDR3 length equals 15 residues. This CDR3 is CASSLRADGANVLTF. CDR3 bases: TGTGCCAGCTCACTAAGGGCGGACGGGGCCAACGTCCTGACTTTC.

The chain carries TRBV19 and TRBJ1-5; unclear D gene. Trimming removed 9 bases at V and 5 bases at J, with 11 bases between. This CDR3 comprises 12 residues. Germline CDR1 is LNHDA and CDR2 is SQIVND (reference sequence). CDR3 nucleotides: TGTGCCAGCACCGATGAGTATCAGCCCCAGCATTTT. Translating it yields CASTDEYQPQHF. The full variable domain, with the rest looked up from reference TRBV19 and TRBJ1-5, is DGGITQSPKYLFRKEGQNVTLSCEQNLNHDAMYWYRQDPGQGLRLIYYSQIVNDFQKGDIAEGYSVSREKKESFPLTVTSAQKNPTAFYLCASTDEYQPQHFGDGTRLSIL.

The DNA of the CDR3 is TGCGCCAGCAGCTTGGGACTAGCGGTTCAAGAGACCCAGTACTTC. It yields the protein CASSLGLAVQETQYF. The chain recombines TRBV5-1 with TRBJ2-5; TRBD2 aligns across 9 bases. The germline gives CDR1 SGHRS, CDR2 YFSETQ. The junction had 2 bases not matched to a gene; V was cut back by 0 bases and J by 2 bases. The CDR3 consists of 15 residues. The variable domain in full, completed from reference TRBV5-1 and TRBJ2-5, reads KAGVTQTPRYLIKTRGQQVTLSCSPISGHRSVSWYQQTPGQGLQFLFEYFSETQRNKGNFPGRFSGRQFSNSRSEMNVSTLELGDSALYLCASSLGLAVQETQYFGPGTRLLVL.

The J gene is TRBJ1-1, the V gene TRBV5-4, with a weak D call TRBD1 (6 bases). Germline lookup yields CDR1 SGHNT and CDR2 YYREEE (reference sequence). This CDR3 spans 14 amino acids. Trimming took 0 bases from V and 4 from J, leaving 10 bases between them. CDR3 loop: CASSLVGGGTEAFF. The CDR3 DNA follows: TGTGCCAGCAGCTTGGTAGGGGGAGGCACTGAAGCTTTCTTT. Combining the CDR3 with reference TRBV5-4 and TRBJ1-1 gives the whole variable domain ETGVTQSPTHLIKTRGQQVTLRCSSQSGHNTVSWYQQALGQGPQFIFQYYREEENGRGNFPPRFSGLQFPNYSSELNVNALELDDSALYLCASSLVGGGTEAFFGQGTRLTVV.

The rearrangement links TRBV9 to TRBJ2-1; TRBD2 aligns across 8 bases. The V gene's germline CDR1 is SGDLS and CDR2 YYNGEE. Trimming removed 4 bases from V and 4 bases from J; junction bases left unmatched: 7. The CDR3 runs to 15 residues. The CDR3 DNA reads TGTGCCAGCAGCCCCCCCGGGACTAGATACAATGAGCAGTTCTTC. Translated: CASSPPGTRYNEQFF.

The chain is built from TRBV25-1 and TRBJ2-2, with D possibly TRBD1 on 5 matching bases. V was pared by 5 bases and J by 1 base, with 11 bases between. This CDR3 has 15 amino acids. The germline gives CDR1 MGHDK, CDR2 SYGVNS. CDR3 region: CASSSPDRNTGELFF. CDR3 nucleotides: TGTGCCAGCAGTTCCCCTGACAGGAACACCGGGGAGCTGTTTTTT. The variable domain in full, with the rest retrieved from reference TRBV25-1 and TRBJ2-2, is EADIYQTPRYLVIGTGKKITLECSQTMGHDKMYWYQQDPGMELHLIHYSYGVNSTEKGDLSSESTVSRIRTEHFPLTLESARPSHTSQYLCASSSPDRNTGELFFGEGSRLTVL.

The chain links TRBV5-4 to TRBJ2-7; the D is unclear. The V gene's germline CDR1 is SGHNT and CDR2 YYREEE (reference sequence). The CDR3 contains 13 residues. Trimming pared 6 bases from V and 4 bases from J, leaving 14 bases between. The CDR3 here is CASTPRWGYEQYF. The CDR3 DNA reads TGTGCCAGCACCCCGCGTTGGGGATACGAGCAGTACTTC.

The chain combines TRBV4-3 with TRBJ2-2; TRBD2 aligns across 11 bases. Per the germline V gene, CDR1 is LGHNA and CDR2 is YSLEER. Trimming removed 2 bases from V and 1 base from J; junction bases left unmatched: 3. The CDR3 totals 17 residues. The CDR3 region has the DNA TGCGCCAGCAGCCAACTACTAGCGGGGGAGAACACCGGGGAGCTGTTTTTT. It yields the protein CASSQLLAGENTGELFF.

The chain uses TRBV6-1 and TRBJ1-5, with 11 bases matching TRBD1. With V trimmed by 10 bases and J by 6 bases, 5 bases remained unmatched. Germline V CDR1 and CDR2: MNHNS, SASEGT. The CDR3 length is 13 residues. The CDR3 region is CATGQGAVQPQHF. The CDR3 nucleotides are TGTGCCACAGGACAGGGGGCCGTTCAGCCCCAGCATTTT.